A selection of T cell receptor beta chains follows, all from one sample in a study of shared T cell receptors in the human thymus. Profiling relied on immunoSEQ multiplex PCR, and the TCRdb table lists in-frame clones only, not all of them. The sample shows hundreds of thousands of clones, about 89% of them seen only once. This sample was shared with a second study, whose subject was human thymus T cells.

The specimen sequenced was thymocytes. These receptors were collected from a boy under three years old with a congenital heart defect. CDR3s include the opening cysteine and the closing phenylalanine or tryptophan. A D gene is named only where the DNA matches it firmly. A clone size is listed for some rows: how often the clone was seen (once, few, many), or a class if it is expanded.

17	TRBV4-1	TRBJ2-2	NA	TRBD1	TGCGCCAGCAGGAACAGGGGCGCCCCCCTGAACACCGGGGAGCTGTTTTTT	CASRNRGAPLNTGELFF
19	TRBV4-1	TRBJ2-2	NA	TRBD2	TGCGCCAGCAGCCAAGACGGAGGGACTAGCGGGGAGGTATCCGGGGAGCTGTTTTTT	CASSQDGGTSGEVSGELFF
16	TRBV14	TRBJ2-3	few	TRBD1	TGTGCCAGCAGCCAAGGACAGGGTAGGGGCACAGATACGCAGTATTTT	CASSQGQGRGTDTQYF
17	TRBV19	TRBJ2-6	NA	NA	TGTGCCAGTAGTGCGGTTGAGGTCGGATGTGGGGCCAACGTCCTGACTTTC	CASSAVEVGCGANVLTF
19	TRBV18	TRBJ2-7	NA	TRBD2	TGTGCCAGCTCACCAGAGAACCCCCGCGCCCGGGGGGTCTCCTACGAGCAGTACTTC	CASSPENPRARGVSYEQYF
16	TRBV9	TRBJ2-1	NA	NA	TGTGCCAGCAGCTCCCGCGGGGGCAGCTCCTACAATGAGCAGTTCTTC	CASSSRGGSSYNEQFF
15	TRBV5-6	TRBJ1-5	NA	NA	TGTGCCAGCAGCTTAGTCGGAGAGGGCAATCAGCCCCAGCATTTT	CASSLVGEGNQPQHF
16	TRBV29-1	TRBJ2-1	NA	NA	TGCAGCGTTGAACCCGCTACCTCCTCAGGGCTCAATGAGCAGTTCTTC	CSVEPATSSGLNEQFF
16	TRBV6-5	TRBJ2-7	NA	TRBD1	TGTGCCAGCAGTTACACCCGGGACAGGGGAAAGGTAGAGCAGTACTTC	CASSYTRDRGKVEQYF
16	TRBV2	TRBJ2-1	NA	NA	TGTGCCAGCAACTCGACAGCTTATAGCTCCTACAATGAGCAGTTCTTC	CASNSTAYSSYNEQFF
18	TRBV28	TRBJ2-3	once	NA	TGTGCCAGCATGTTGGGTAATCTTCAGGTGGAGGGCACAGATACGCAGTATTTT	CASMLGNLQVEGTDTQYF
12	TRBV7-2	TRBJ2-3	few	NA	TGTGCCAGCAGCTCGGAGTGCGATACGCAGTATTTT	CASSSECDTQYF
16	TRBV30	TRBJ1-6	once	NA	TGTGCCTGGAGTGTGAGGGGGATAGAACAGGGTTCACCCCTCCACTTT	CAWSVRGIEQGSPLHF
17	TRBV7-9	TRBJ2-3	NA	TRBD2	TGTGCCAGCAGCTTAGGTCGACTAGCGTGGAGCACAGATACGCAGTATTTT	CASSLGRLAWSTDTQYF
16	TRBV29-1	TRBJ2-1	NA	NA	TGCAGCGTTGAAGAGGCTAGCCCAAGCTCCTACAATGAGCAGTTCTTC	CSVEEASPSSYNEQFF
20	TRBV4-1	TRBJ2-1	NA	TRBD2	TGCGCCAGCAGACCGGAGTCGGAGTCGGGAGGGCCGGGATTCGACAATGAGCAGTTCTTC	CASRPESESGGPGFDNEQFF
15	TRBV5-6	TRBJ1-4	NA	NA	TGTGCCAGCAGCTTGGCCAGGTCAGCTAATGAAAAACTGTTTTTT	CASSLARSANEKLFF
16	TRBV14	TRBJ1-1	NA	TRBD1	TGTGCCAGCAGCCAAGCCGGGACAGGGGAGCTCCCTGAAGCTTTCTTT	CASSQAGTGELPEAFF
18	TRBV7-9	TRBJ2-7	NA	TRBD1	TGTGCCAGCAGCTTAGGACAGGGGCAGAATCCGAGGTGCTACGAGCAGTACTTC	CASSLGQGQNPRCYEQYF
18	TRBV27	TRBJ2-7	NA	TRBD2	TGTGCCAGCAGTTTTCAGGCCCAAAGCGGGAGTCCGGGGTACGAGCAGTACTTC	CASSFQAQSGSPGYEQYF
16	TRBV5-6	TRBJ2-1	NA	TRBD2	TGTGCCAGCAGGGGGGGGCTAGCGGGAGGGAACAATGAGCAGTTCTTC	CASRGGLAGGNNEQFF
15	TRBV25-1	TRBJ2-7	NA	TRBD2	TGTGCCAGCATGTCCTCGATTAGCGGGAGCTACGAGCAGTACTTC	CASMSSISGSYEQYF
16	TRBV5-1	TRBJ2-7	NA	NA	TGCGCCAGCAGCTTGGAGTTAATGGCCAGTCACTACGAGCAGTACTTC	CASSLELMASHYEQYF
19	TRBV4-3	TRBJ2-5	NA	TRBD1	TGCGCCAGCAGCCGAAGGAGGAGCCCCGGGACAGTCCTTCAAGAGACCCAGTACTTC	CASSRRRSPGTVLQETQYF
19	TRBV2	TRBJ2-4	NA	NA	TGTGCCAGCAGTGTTAGGTTCGTCTCAGGATCTGTACCCAAAAACATTCAGTACTTC	CASSVRFVSGSVPKNIQYF